The entry that follows covers one T cell receptor beta chain sequence. Its target is unknown. The CDR3 extends over 15 amino acids. The germline gives CDR1 SGHTA, CDR2 FQGNSA. TCRdb processed the reads anew with MiXCR; each CDR3 protein has one entry. The sample contains 70,000 to 95,000 distinct CDR3 sequences, around 32% of which appear only once. The data were taken from a study of T cell repertoires in cytomegalovirus infection. Study-wide background: HLA-B-restricted CMV epitopes that are well studied were used alongside recently identified HLA-C-restricted ones. The public TCR beta signatures pointed to both CMV infection and matching HLA type. General observations from the study: Ex vivo, HLA-C-restricted CMV-specific TCR beta clonotypes prevailed over the rest of the response. Totalled public TCR beta family frequency picked out people who carried CMV plus the relevant HLA.

This specimen was CD8+ T cells from cultured PBMCs, taken from culture after CMV antigen stimulation. The chain is built from TRBV7-2 and TRBJ2-2, with TRBD2 matching 10 bases. The J call is doubtful: the DNA matches TRBJ2-3 better. The clonotype comes from a human donor in good health (CMV status not recorded). Some clones in this sample may be carry-over from other donors' samples. The CDR3 reads CASSPQAGGPGEQYF. The CDR3 DNA follows: TGTGCCAGCAGCCCCCAAGCGGGGGGGCCCGGGGAGCAGTATTTT.